The rows below give T cell receptor beta chains drawn from one sample of a study of blood T cell repertoires in COVID-19. Libraries were prepared by immunoSEQ multiplex PCR; TCRdb keeps only in-frame clonotypes and omits some of them. In the table there are some 200,000 clones, 85% to 90% of which are singletons. What was sequenced was peripheral blood. These receptors were collected from a woman in her forties or fifties with acute or convalescent COVID-19. Both conserved end residues are part of each CDR3. The D gene is left open where the match is weak. The size of a clone is reported for some rows only, either as once, few or many, or as a class for expanded clones.

v_call: TRBV29-1; clone_size: .; d_call: .; j_call: TRBJ1-1; cdr3_nt: TGCAGCGGTACGGGACTGCATAGTGGGACTGAAGCTTTCTTT; cdr3_aa: CSGTGLHSGTEAFF
v_call: TRBV1; clone_size: .; d_call: .; j_call: TRBJ2-2; cdr3_nt: TGCACCAGCAGCCAAGAGGCCCTAGCGGGGGTGAACACCGGGGAGCTGTTTTTT; cdr3_aa: CTSSQEALAGVNTGELFF
v_call: TRBV6-4; clone_size: .; d_call: .; j_call: TRBJ2-1; cdr3_nt: TGTGCCAGCAGCGCCCAACCGGGTTCATACAATGAGCAGTTCTTC; cdr3_aa: CASSAQPGSYNEQFF
v_call: TRBV7-2; clone_size: .; d_call: TRBD2; j_call: TRBJ2-1; cdr3_nt: TGTGCCAGCAGCTTAGTAGGACTAGCGAATCGCTACAATGAGCAGTTCTTC; cdr3_aa: CASSLVGLANRYNEQFF
v_call: TRBV5-5; clone_size: .; d_call: TRBD2; j_call: TRBJ2-2; cdr3_nt: TGTGCCAGCAGCTTGGGACTAGCGGGGGGGCCCGGGGAGCTGTTTTTT; cdr3_aa: CASSLGLAGGPGELFF
v_call: TRBV4-1; clone_size: .; d_call: TRBD1; j_call: TRBJ1-2; cdr3_nt: TGCGCCAGCAGCCCAAGCTCAGGACAGGAGTATGGCTACACCTTC; cdr3_aa: CASSPSSGQEYGYTF
v_call: TRBV30; clone_size: .; d_call: .; j_call: TRBJ1-2; cdr3_nt: TGTGCCTGGAGTCGCCGCCAGGTGATTAACTATGGCTACACCTTC; cdr3_aa: CAWSRRQVINYGYTF
v_call: TRBV6-6; clone_size: .; d_call: .; j_call: TRBJ1-2; cdr3_nt: TGTGCCAGCAGTTACGCCAGATCTAACTATGGCTACACCTTC; cdr3_aa: CASSYARSNYGYTF
v_call: TRBV14; clone_size: .; d_call: TRBD2; j_call: TRBJ2-4; cdr3_nt: TGTGCCAGCAGCCAAGGAGGGCTAGCGGCCTTCAAAAACATTCAGTACTTC; cdr3_aa: CASSQGGLAAFKNIQYF
v_call: TRBV30; clone_size: .; d_call: TRBD1; j_call: TRBJ2-1; cdr3_nt: TGTGCCTCAGAAACCGGGACAGGGATGTTTTGGAATGAGCAGTTCTTC; cdr3_aa: CASETGTGMFWNEQFF
v_call: TRBV6-4; clone_size: .; d_call: TRBD2; j_call: TRBJ2-3; cdr3_nt: TGTGCCAGCAGTGACGGGACTAGCGGGGGGGGCACAGATACGCAGTATTTT; cdr3_aa: CASSDGTSGGGTDTQYF
v_call: TRBV4-2; clone_size: .; d_call: .; j_call: TRBJ1-1; cdr3_nt: TGTGCCAGCAGCCAAGATCTGGCGGGGAGGAACACTGAAGCTTTCTTT; cdr3_aa: CASSQDLAGRNTEAFF
v_call: TRBV5-4; clone_size: .; d_call: .; j_call: TRBJ2-7; cdr3_nt: TGTGCCAGCAGCCTCGGACGGGGGGCGTCCTACGAGCAGTACTTC; cdr3_aa: CASSLGRGASYEQYF
v_call: TRBV7-6; clone_size: .; d_call: .; j_call: TRBJ2-1; cdr3_nt: TGTGCCAGCAGCCGGGGGAATCATGAGCAGTTCTTC; cdr3_aa: CASSRGNHEQFF
v_call: TRBV30; clone_size: .; d_call: TRBD1; j_call: TRBJ1-5; cdr3_nt: TGTGCCTGGATTCGGGACAGGGTAAGGCCCCAGCATTTT; cdr3_aa: CAWIRDRVRPQHF
v_call: TRBV19; clone_size: .; d_call: TRBD1; j_call: TRBJ1-5; cdr3_nt: TGTGCCAGTAGTCAGGGACAGTATAGCAATCAGCCCCAGCATTTT; cdr3_aa: CASSQGQYSNQPQHF
v_call: TRBV6-1; clone_size: .; d_call: .; j_call: TRBJ1-1; cdr3_nt: TGTGCCAGCAGTGAAACCACAGGGATCGCTGAAGCTTTCTTT; cdr3_aa: CASSETTGIAEAFF
v_call: TRBV30; clone_size: .; d_call: .; j_call: TRBJ1-2; cdr3_nt: TGTGCCTGGAGCCCTAGAATGACTGCTTCGGGGTATGGCTACACCTTC; cdr3_aa: CAWSPRMTASGYGYTF
v_call: TRBV18; clone_size: .; d_call: .; j_call: TRBJ2-7; cdr3_nt: TGTGCCAGCTCACCCCGGGCTGGCGGGTCCTACGAGCAGTACTTC; cdr3_aa: CASSPRAGGSYEQYF
v_call: TRBV11-2; clone_size: .; d_call: .; j_call: TRBJ1-4; cdr3_nt: TGTGCCAGCAGCTTAGATGGGGCGGCTAATGAAAAACTGTTTTTT; cdr3_aa: CASSLDGAANEKLFF
v_call: TRBV10-3; clone_size: .; d_call: TRBD1; j_call: TRBJ2-7; cdr3_nt: TGTGCCATCAGTCCTAGACAGGGGGAAGGGTCCGAGCAGTACTTC; cdr3_aa: CAISPRQGEGSEQYF
v_call: TRBV4-3; clone_size: .; d_call: .; j_call: TRBJ1-5; cdr3_nt: TGCGCCAGCAGCCAGGAAGACTACATCAGCCCCCAGCATTTT; cdr3_aa: CASSQEDYISPQHF
v_call: TRBV7-9; clone_size: .; d_call: .; j_call: TRBJ2-7; cdr3_nt: TGTGCCAGCAGCCCAGGGGGGTCGGGGGAGCAGTACTTC; cdr3_aa: CASSPGGSGEQYF
v_call: TRBV6-5; clone_size: .; d_call: .; j_call: TRBJ2-7; cdr3_nt: TGTGCCAGCAGTCGCCCCGACAGGTACGAGCAGTACTTC; cdr3_aa: CASSRPDRYEQYF
v_call: TRBV5-6; clone_size: .; d_call: .; j_call: TRBJ2-3; cdr3_nt: TGTGCCAGCAGCTTGGCAGAGGATAGCACAGATACGCAGTATTTT; cdr3_aa: CASSLAEDSTDTQYF
v_call: TRBV9; clone_size: few; d_call: .; j_call: TRBJ1-1; cdr3_nt: TGTGCCAGCAGCGTCGACCCATACGGGGGGAGGACTGAAGCTTTCTTT; cdr3_aa: CASSVDPYGGRTEAFF
v_call: TRBV21-1; clone_size: .; d_call: .; j_call: TRBJ2-5; cdr3_nt: TGTGCCAGCAGCAAAGACCCTAGCGGGGTAGTAGAGACCCAGTACTTC; cdr3_aa: CASSKDPSGVVETQYF
v_call: TRBV29-1; clone_size: .; d_call: TRBD1; j_call: TRBJ1-4; cdr3_nt: TGCAGCGTTGAAGGGGGACAGGAAAATGAAAAACTGTTTTTT; cdr3_aa: CSVEGGQENEKLFF
v_call: TRBV10-3; clone_size: .; d_call: .; j_call: TRBJ1-6; cdr3_nt: TGTGCCATCAGTGAGACAGGGCCCAATTCACCCCTCCACTTT; cdr3_aa: CAISETGPNSPLHF
v_call: TRBV4-1; clone_size: once; d_call: .; j_call: TRBJ2-1; cdr3_nt: TGCGCCAGCAGCCAAGCGACAGCCTCCTACAATGAGCAGTTCTTC; cdr3_aa: CASSQATASYNEQFF
v_call: TRBV5-1; clone_size: .; d_call: TRBD1; j_call: TRBJ2-1; cdr3_nt: TGCGCCAGCAGCCCCGACAGGGATAGCCGCAATGAGCAGTTCTTC; cdr3_aa: CASSPDRDSRNEQFF
v_call: TRBV15; clone_size: .; d_call: .; j_call: TRBJ2-4; cdr3_nt: TGTGCCCCAGCCACGGGCATTCAGTACTTC; cdr3_aa: CAPATGIQYF
v_call: TRBV27; clone_size: .; d_call: TRBD2; j_call: TRBJ2-7; cdr3_nt: TGTGCCAGCAGTCGGGGACTAGCCGCCTACGAGCAGTACTTC; cdr3_aa: CASSRGLAAYEQYF
v_call: TRBV5-1; clone_size: .; d_call: TRBD2; j_call: TRBJ2-5; cdr3_nt: TGCGCCAGCGGACTAGCGGGAGGAGAGACCCAGTACTTC; cdr3_aa: CASGLAGGETQYF
v_call: TRBV18; clone_size: .; d_call: TRBD1; j_call: TRBJ2-1; cdr3_nt: TGTGCCAGCTCACCGATCGGGACAGCCGGGAATGAGCAGTTCTTC; cdr3_aa: CASSPIGTAGNEQFF
v_call: TRBV6-5; clone_size: once; d_call: TRBD2; j_call: TRBJ2-2; cdr3_nt: TGTGCCAGCGCAATGGCGGGGGGCACCGGGGAGCTGTTTTTT; cdr3_aa: CASAMAGGTGELFF
v_call: TRBV10-3; clone_size: .; d_call: .; j_call: TRBJ1-2; cdr3_nt: TGTGCCATCAGTGTCAGGGGAGGGGGCTACACCTTC; cdr3_aa: CAISVRGGGYTF
v_call: TRBV19; clone_size: .; d_call: .; j_call: TRBJ2-6; cdr3_nt: TGTGCCAGTAGTATGGCAGGCAGGGGATCAATTGGGGCCAACGTCCTGACTTTC; cdr3_aa: CASSMAGRGSIGANVLTF
v_call: TRBV2; clone_size: few; d_call: .; j_call: TRBJ2-2; cdr3_nt: TGTGCCAGCAGTGAAGCAGGAGCCCAAAACACCGGGGAGCTGTTTTTT; cdr3_aa: CASSEAGAQNTGELFF
v_call: TRBV10-3; clone_size: .; d_call: TRBD1; j_call: TRBJ1-1; cdr3_nt: TGTGCCATCAGTGTCACAGGGGGATCCACTGAAGCTTTCTTT; cdr3_aa: CAISVTGGSTEAFF
v_call: TRBV18; clone_size: few; d_call: .; j_call: TRBJ1-4; cdr3_nt: TGTGCCAGCTCGCCTACGATGGTCGCAACTAATGAAAAACTGTTTTTT; cdr3_aa: CASSPTMVATNEKLFF
v_call: TRBV29-1; clone_size: .; d_call: TRBD1; j_call: TRBJ1-1; cdr3_nt: TGCAGCGTACTACAGGGGGCGTCGAACACTGAAGCTTTCTTT; cdr3_aa: CSVLQGASNTEAFF
v_call: TRBV7-8; clone_size: .; d_call: TRBD1; j_call: TRBJ1-6; cdr3_nt: TGTGCCAGCAGCTCAACGGACAGGGGATATTCACCCCTCCACTTT; cdr3_aa: CASSSTDRGYSPLHF
v_call: TRBV18; clone_size: once; d_call: TRBD1; j_call: TRBJ2-2; cdr3_nt: TGTGCCAGCTCACGAACTACAGGGGGCGCCGGGCGAACCGGGGAGCTGTTTTTT; cdr3_aa: CASSRTTGGAGRTGELFF
v_call: TRBV6-1; clone_size: .; d_call: TRBD2; j_call: TRBJ2-7; cdr3_nt: TGTGCCAGCAGTGACCCCGGGACTAACTCCTACGAGCAGTACTTC; cdr3_aa: CASSDPGTNSYEQYF
v_call: TRBV5-1; clone_size: .; d_call: .; j_call: TRBJ1-6; cdr3_nt: TGCGCCAGCAGCTTAGGGGGAGCCTATAATTCACCCCTCCACTTT; cdr3_aa: CASSLGGAYNSPLHF
v_call: TRBV6-5; clone_size: .; d_call: TRBD1; j_call: TRBJ2-7; cdr3_nt: TGTGCCAGCAGCCGATCGGGACAGGGGTCCTACGAGCAGTACTTC; cdr3_aa: CASSRSGQGSYEQYF
v_call: TRBV29-1; clone_size: .; d_call: .; j_call: TRBJ2-5; cdr3_nt: TGCAGCGTTGAAGTAGCCCTAACCGGGACCCAGTACTTC; cdr3_aa: CSVEVALTGTQYF
v_call: TRBV5-1; clone_size: .; d_call: .; j_call: TRBJ1-1; cdr3_nt: TGCGCCAGCAGCTTGGTACAGGGAAGTAACACTGAAGCTTTCTTT; cdr3_aa: CASSLVQGSNTEAFF
v_call: TRBV13; clone_size: .; d_call: .; j_call: TRBJ2-1; cdr3_nt: TGTGCCAGCACCGTTCGGGAGCACAATGAGCAGTTCTTC; cdr3_aa: CASTVREHNEQFF
v_call: TRBV10-3; clone_size: once; d_call: TRBD2; j_call: TRBJ2-6; cdr3_nt: TGTGCCATCACTAGCGGGAGTTCTGGGGCCAACGTCCTGACTTTC; cdr3_aa: CAITSGSSGANVLTF
v_call: TRBV11-3; clone_size: .; d_call: TRBD1; j_call: TRBJ1-4; cdr3_nt: TGTGCCAGCAGCCCGGACAGGGGGATGCGGAAACTGTTTTTT; cdr3_aa: CASSPDRGMRKLFF
v_call: TRBV5-5; clone_size: .; d_call: TRBD2; j_call: TRBJ2-1; cdr3_nt: TGTGCCAGCAGCTCCCTTGGCGGGAGGGCCAGTGAGCAGTTCTTC; cdr3_aa: CASSSLGGRASEQFF
v_call: TRBV7-9; clone_size: .; d_call: .; j_call: TRBJ1-4; cdr3_nt: TGTGCCAGCAGCTTAGGCGGGGGCGCGTACGAAAAACTGTTTTTT; cdr3_aa: CASSLGGGAYEKLFF
v_call: TRBV30; clone_size: .; d_call: .; j_call: TRBJ2-2; cdr3_nt: TGTGCCTGGATCGGGGGCGGGGAGCTGTTTTTT; cdr3_aa: CAWIGGGELFF
v_call: TRBV24-1; clone_size: .; d_call: .; j_call: TRBJ2-1; cdr3_nt: TGTGCCACCGGGGGGACGAGGAGCTCCTACAATGAGCAGTTCTTC; cdr3_aa: CATGGTRSSYNEQFF
v_call: TRBV19; clone_size: .; d_call: TRBD2; j_call: TRBJ2-1; cdr3_nt: TGTGCCAGTAGCCAACTAGCGCAACCCCCCTACAATGAGCAGTTCTTC; cdr3_aa: CASSQLAQPPYNEQFF
v_call: TRBV5-1; clone_size: few; d_call: .; j_call: TRBJ1-1; cdr3_nt: TGCGCCAGCAGCTTGGGAGGGTCCGGAATGAACACTGAAGCTTTCTTT; cdr3_aa: CASSLGGSGMNTEAFF
v_call: TRBV27; clone_size: .; d_call: .; j_call: TRBJ1-5; cdr3_nt: TGTGCCAGCAGTCCCCGTCGAGGGCAAGAACAGCCCCAGCATTTT; cdr3_aa: CASSPRRGQEQPQHF
v_call: TRBV29-1; clone_size: .; d_call: TRBD2; j_call: TRBJ2-7; cdr3_nt: TGCAGCGTTGTGCGGGAGGGCTACGAGCAGTACTTC; cdr3_aa: CSVVREGYEQYF